A single sample gave rise to the 9 T cell receptor beta chains below, sequenced in a study of response to subunit inactivated influenza vaccine. Via MiXCR, TCRdb re-called the RT-PCR reads, giving one row per CDR3 protein. The sample holds just over 300,000 distinct CDR3 sequences, roughly 22% seen once. The specimen comprised PBMCs from blood, sampled approximately 20 months after vaccination. The origin of the receptors is a man aged 50 to 75 who received an inactivated influenza vaccine.

This clonotype occurred a few times. The rearrangement uses TRBV4-3 and TRBJ1-1; D gene ambiguous. Trimming cost V 0 bases and J 3 bases, with 17 bases left between them. CDR1 and CDR2 from the germline V gene are LGHNA and YSLEER. The CDR3 runs to 17 residues. CDR3 nucleotide sequence: TGCGCCAGCAGCCAAGATACCGCGACGGGAGGCTACACTGAAGCTTTCTTT. Its protein product is CASSQDTATGGYTEAFF.

This chain's CDR3 is CASSLVWDKQFF. CDR3 nucleotide sequence: TGTGCCAGCAGCTTAGTCTGGGACAAGCAGTTCTTC. The chain joins TRBV7-2 to TRBJ2-1, with D possibly TRBD1 on 6 matching bases. V lost 1 base and J lost 11, with 9 bases in between. This CDR3 spans 12 amino acids. In germline, CDR1 is SGHTA, CDR2 FQGNSA.

This clonotype was detected ten times or more. This chain connects TRBV24-1 to TRBJ2-5, with D possibly TRBD1 on 6 matching bases. The CDR3 runs to 15 residues. Germline CDR1 reads KGHDR; CDR2 reads SFDVKD. The V end was cut by 4 bases, the J end by 3 bases, with 14 bases between. CDR3 DNA sequence: TGTGCCACCAGTGACCCGACAGGAGCAAAAGAGACCCAGTACTTC. The encoded protein is CATSDPTGAKETQYF.

This clonotype showed up just a few times. The chain carries TRBV28 and TRBJ2-4; TRBD2 aligns across 8 bases. The V gene's germline CDR1 is MDHEN and CDR2 SYDVKM. The CDR3 has 14 amino acids. Trimming cost V 8 bases and J 1 base; bases outside gene matches: 4. The CDR3 here is CASREGSAKNIQYF. CDR3 DNA sequence: TGTGCCAGCCGGGAGGGGTCGGCCAAAAACATTCAGTACTTC.

This clonotype was detected ten times or more. V gene TRBV6-5 combines with J gene TRBJ1-1; a possible D gene is TRBD1 (5 bases). The CDR3 consists of 15 residues. Trimming stripped 0 bases from V and 2 bases from J, with 10 bases between. Germline V gene lookup returns CDR1 MNHEY and CDR2 SVGAGI. The CDR3 nucleotides read TGTGCCAGCAGTTACTCGTTGGGGCTCAACACTGAAGCTTTCTTT. This translates into CASSYSLGLNTEAFF.

CDR3 coding DNA: TGTGCCAGCAGTTCCCCGGCAGGGTTAACCTATGGCTACACCTTC. It yields the protein CASSSPAGLTYGYTF. The chain uses TRBV28 and TRBJ1-2, with a tentative D call TRBD1 (5 bases). The CDR3 runs to 15 residues. CDR1 and CDR2 (germline): MDHEN, SYDVKM. V lost 4 bases, J lost 4 bases, and 16 bases lay in between.

The V gene is TRBV4-3, the J gene TRBJ2-1; tentative D call: TRBD1 (6 bases). With 2 bases removed from V and 6 bases from J, the gap between germline ends came to 20 bases. Germline-derived CDR1 and CDR2 are LGHNA and YSLEER. The CDR3 sequence is 17 residues long. CDR3 in DNA: TGCGCCAGCAGCCAACACCCGAGGGGGAAACCGGGCAATGAGCAGTTCTTC. Protein product: CASSQHPRGKPGNEQFF.

This clonotype was seen more than once but under ten times. V usage is TRBV11-2 and J usage is TRBJ2-3; D is undetermined. Trimming removed 1 base from V and 0 bases from J, with 8 bases in between. From germline, CDR1 is SGHAT and CDR2 FQNNGV. The CDR3 runs 15 residues. The DNA for the CDR3 is TGTGCCAGCAGCTTAGGTCTGGGGAGCACAGATACGCAGTATTTT. This gives the protein CASSLGLGSTDTQYF.

This clonotype was found a few times. The V call is TRBV12-3 or TRBV12-4, the J call TRBJ2-3; D possibly corresponds to TRBD2 (7 bases). V lost 6 bases and J lost 3, with 13 bases in between. The CDR3 sequence is 14 residues long. The CDR3 region is CASRRERGTDTQYF. The CDR3 bases are TGTGCCAGCAGGCGGGAGAGGGGGACAGATACGCAGTATTTT.